This TCR beta chain was recorded in a study of shared clonotypes between healthy human individuals. The CDR3 runs to 13 residues. The ends were cut back, 4 bases at V and 6 bases at J, with 14 bases in the middle. Germline CDR1 and CDR2: SGHDT and YYEEEE. Sequenced by immunoSEQ multiplex PCR; TCRdb stores in-frame clones only, minus some. Found here are hundreds of thousands of clones, 97% of them singletons; the top ten hold 0.057%. This receptor was taken from a woman aged 25 to 39 in good health. V is TRBV5-6 and J is TRBJ2-7; D tentatively reads TRBD1 or TRBD2 (5 bases each). Sequencing was done on a sample of naive CD4+ T cells sorted from blood. The subset: CD45RA+ positively selected. Here the CDR3 DNA reads TGTGCCAGCAGCCCGGGACGGCGGCGCGAGCAGTACTTC. Its translation is CASSPGRRREQYF.